The rows below give T cell receptor beta chains drawn from one sample of a study of identical twins. TCRdb processed the 5' RACE reads anew with MiXCR; each CDR3 protein has one entry. Counted here are roughly 1,500,000 distinct CDR3 sequences, around 29% occurring once; the ten biggest clones make up roughly 0.3%. Sequences were obtained from cord blood. These receptors all come from a newborn girl in good health. Both conserved end residues are part of each CDR3. The D gene is left open where the match is weak. Clone size is not always given. Where it is, it says once, few, many or a class for expanded clones.

J,size,V,D,DNA,CDR3
TRBJ2-5,NA,TRBV11-2,TRBD2,TGTGCCAGCAGCTTACGGGCGGGAGGTCCTCAAGAGACCCAGTACTTC,CASSLRAGGPQETQYF
TRBJ1-2,NA,TRBV5-1,NA,TGCGCCAGCAGCCCAGGGAAAGGGGGAGTGTGGAGCTATGGCTACACCTTC,CASSPGKGGVWSYGYTF
TRBJ2-7,NA,TRBV7-9,NA,TGTGCCAGCACCTCACCCTTGGGCGGCTACGAGCAGTACTTC,CASTSPLGGYEQYF
TRBJ1-6,NA,TRBV29-1,NA,TGCAGCGTTGTGGTCGCAGGTGACAATTCACCCCTCCACTTT,CSVVVAGDNSPLHF
TRBJ2-5,few,TRBV5-1,NA,TGCGCCAGCAGCTTTACACCGAAAGAGACCCAGTACTTC,CASSFTPKETQYF
TRBJ2-2,once,TRBV5-1,NA,TGCGCCAGCAGCTTGGATGCGGGGATGAACACCGGGGAGCTGTTTTTT,CASSLDAGMNTGELFF
TRBJ2-5,NA,TRBV7-8,NA,TGTGCCAGCAGCTTAGTGGGGACCGGCGAATCGACCCAGTACTTC,CASSLVGTGESTQYF
TRBJ1-4,NA,TRBV28,TRBD1,TGTGCCAGCAGAGACAGACAGGGGAGGAGAGAAAAACTGTTTTTT,CASRDRQGRREKLFF
TRBJ2-1,NA,TRBV5-1,TRBD1,TGCGCCAGCAGCTTGGTGTCAGGGGGCGGGCAGTTCTTC,CASSLVSGGGQFF
TRBJ2-1,NA,TRBV3-1,TRBD2,TGTGCCAGCAGCCATCTCTTAGCGGGAGGGGTCCAGTTCTTC,CASSHLLAGGVQFF
TRBJ2-3,NA,TRBV29-1,TRBD1,TGCAGCGGGGGAGACAGGGTCCCAGATACGCAGTATTTT,CSGGDRVPDTQYF
TRBJ1-3,NA,TRBV18,NA,TGTGCCAGCTCACCAGAGACCTCTGGAAACACCATATATTTT,CASSPETSGNTIYF
TRBJ1-2,few,TRBV15,TRBD1,TGTGCCACCAGCAGACCCGACAGGGGAAGCTACACCTTC,CATSRPDRGSYTF
TRBJ2-7,NA,TRBV28,NA,TGTGCCAGCAGTATAACCGGGACCAGAACCTACGAGCAGTACTTC,CASSITGTRTYEQYF
TRBJ1-1,NA,TRBV3-1,NA,TGTGCCAGCAGCCACGTGACCTCTGTTCCTGAAGCTTTCTTT,CASSHVTSVPEAFF
TRBJ2-6,NA,TRBV12-3/TRBV12-4,NA,TGTGCCAGCAGTAGACACTACACTGGGGCCAACGTCCTGACTTTC,CASSRHYTGANVLTF
TRBJ2-1,few,TRBV24-1,NA,TGTGCCACCGTAAGTGGGGGTAATGAGCAGTTCTTC,CATVSGGNEQFF
TRBJ1-5,few,TRBV4-2,NA,TGTGCCAGCAGCCGACCGGAGCTGACGGGTCAGCCCCAGCATTTT,CASSRPELTGQPQHF
TRBJ2-7,few,TRBV27,TRBD1,TGTGCCAGCAGTTTTTGGGGGACAGGGGAAGACGAGCAGTACTTC,CASSFWGTGEDEQYF
TRBJ2-7,many,TRBV20-1,TRBD1,TGCAGTGCTATCAGGACAGGGTCCTACGAGCAGTACTTC,CSAIRTGSYEQYF
TRBJ2-7,few,TRBV20-1,NA,TGCAGTGCTAGTTCAGGACTACACAATGAGCAGTACTTC,CSASSGLHNEQYF
TRBJ1-3,NA,TRBV29-1,NA,TGCAGCGTCCAGGTGTGGGCTGGAAACACCATATATTTT,CSVQVWAGNTIYF
TRBJ1-6,NA,TRBV25-1,NA,TGTGCCAGCAGTGAATCCCCTAGGTCACCCCTCCACTTT,CASSESPRSPLHF
TRBJ2-1,NA,TRBV24-1,NA,TGTGCCACCAGTGATGGGGGAACCTACAATGAGCAGTTCTTC,CATSDGGTYNEQFF
TRBJ2-3,NA,TRBV10-3,NA,TGTGCCATCAGGGAGGGAGATACGCAGTATTTT,CAIREGDTQYF
TRBJ1-2,few,TRBV20-1,TRBD1,TGCAGTGTTGACAGGGCTGGCTACACCTTC,CSVDRAGYTF
TRBJ2-7,many,TRBV14,NA,TGTGCCAGCAGCCAAGAGTTCGGCTACGAGCAGTACTTC,CASSQEFGYEQYF
TRBJ2-3,many,TRBV20-1,NA,TGCAGTGCTATCCCTTTAGTTAGCACAGATACGCAGTATTTT,CSAIPLVSTDTQYF
TRBJ2-7,NA,TRBV5-1,NA,TGCGCCAGCAGCAACGGCCGCCCCTCCTACGAGCAGTACTTC,CASSNGRPSYEQYF
TRBJ2-7,few,TRBV20-1,NA,TGCAGTGCTAGAGGGGTTGGGCAATCCTACGAGCAGTACTTC,CSARGVGQSYEQYF
TRBJ2-1,NA,TRBV20-1,NA,TGCAGTGCTAGAGATCAGGGGCAAGGAGGGAATGAGCAGTTCTTC,CSARDQGQGGNEQFF
TRBJ1-2,NA,TRBV14,NA,TGTGCCAGCAGCTTGAGCTCCCGCTATGGCTACACCTTC,CASSLSSRYGYTF
TRBJ2-3,few,TRBV5-1,TRBD1,TGCGCCAGCAGCTGGACAGGGACGCAGTATTTT,CASSWTGTQYF
TRBJ2-1,NA,TRBV4-1,TRBD1,TGCGCCAGCAGCCAAGGAAGAGTGTCAGGGGGCTACAATGAGCAGTTCTTC,CASSQGRVSGGYNEQFF
TRBJ2-2,once,TRBV4-1,NA,TGCGCCAGCAGCCTCCAGGTGACCGGGGAGCTGTTTTTT,CASSLQVTGELFF
TRBJ2-3,few,TRBV28,TRBD2,TGTGCCAGCAGTTCTCCATATCCGGGACTAGCGGGAACTAACCCAGATACGCAGTATTTT,CASSSPYPGLAGTNPDTQYF
TRBJ1-2,NA,TRBV18,TRBD1,TGTGCCAGCTCACCAGGACAGGGGGATAATGGCTACACCTTC,CASSPGQGDNGYTF
TRBJ1-2,NA,TRBV5-5,NA,TGTGCCACCAGACCTCCATCAGACTATGGCTACACCTTC,CATRPPSDYGYTF
TRBJ2-7,NA,TRBV5-1,NA,TGCGCCAGCAGCTTGGATTTGGCGGGGGAGCAGTACTTC,CASSLDLAGEQYF
TRBJ2-4,NA,TRBV2,TRBD1,TGTGCCAGCAGTGGGGGAACAGGGGTTGACAATGAGCAGTACTTC,CASSGGTGVDNEQYF
TRBJ2-1,NA,TRBV11-1,TRBD2,TGTGCCAGCAGCCCTTACTTCAGGACTAGGGTCGATGAGCAGTTCTTC,CASSPYFRTRVDEQFF
TRBJ2-1,NA,TRBV14,NA,TGTGCCAGCAGCCACCCAGCGGACAATGAGCAGTTCTTC,CASSHPADNEQFF
TRBJ1-2,few,TRBV6-1,TRBD1,TGTGCCAGCCAGGGACAGCCTAACTATGGCTACACCTTC,CASQGQPNYGYTF
TRBJ1-2,NA,TRBV21-1,NA,TGTGCCAGCAGCAAAAGGCCCCTCCTCGACAGGGGCTATGGCTACACCTTC,CASSKRPLLDRGYGYTF
TRBJ2-3,few,TRBV19,NA,TGTGCCAGTAGTATGATCCCGTGGCCGGGGTCAGATACGCAGTATTTT,CASSMIPWPGSDTQYF
TRBJ2-2,NA,TRBV24-1,TRBD2,TGTGCCACCGCGGAAATAGCGGGAGGTTTGGACACCGGGGAGCTGTTTTTT,CATAEIAGGLDTGELFF
TRBJ1-5,NA,TRBV2,NA,TGTGCCAGCAGGAGCCTCGCAAAGGGCGATCAGCCCCAGCATTTT,CASRSLAKGDQPQHF
TRBJ2-7,few,TRBV28,NA,TGTGCCAGCAGTTTAAACAGGGTGGACGAGCAGTACTTC,CASSLNRVDEQYF
TRBJ2-5,few,TRBV24-1,TRBD1,TGTGCCACCAGTGATTCCGGACAGGGAATGGAGACCCAGTACTTC,CATSDSGQGMETQYF
TRBJ2-5,NA,TRBV5-1,NA,TGCGCCAGCAGCTTGATAGCGCGCCAAGAGACCCAGTACTTC,CASSLIARQETQYF
TRBJ2-3,NA,TRBV20-1,TRBD1,TGCAGTGCTAGTATCGGGACAGGACGGGATACGCAGTATTTT,CSASIGTGRDTQYF
TRBJ2-3,NA,TRBV6-1,TRBD1,TGTGCCAGCAGAGGGACAGGCGTGACAGATACGCAGTATTTT,CASRGTGVTDTQYF
TRBJ2-5,NA,TRBV6-5,NA,TGTGCCAGCAGTTCGGGACCATTCCGAGAGACCCAGTACTTC,CASSSGPFRETQYF
TRBJ2-2,NA,TRBV18,NA,TGTGCCAGCTCACCACCAGGACTGGGGCGGTGGAACACCGGGGAGCTGTTTTTT,CASSPPGLGRWNTGELFF